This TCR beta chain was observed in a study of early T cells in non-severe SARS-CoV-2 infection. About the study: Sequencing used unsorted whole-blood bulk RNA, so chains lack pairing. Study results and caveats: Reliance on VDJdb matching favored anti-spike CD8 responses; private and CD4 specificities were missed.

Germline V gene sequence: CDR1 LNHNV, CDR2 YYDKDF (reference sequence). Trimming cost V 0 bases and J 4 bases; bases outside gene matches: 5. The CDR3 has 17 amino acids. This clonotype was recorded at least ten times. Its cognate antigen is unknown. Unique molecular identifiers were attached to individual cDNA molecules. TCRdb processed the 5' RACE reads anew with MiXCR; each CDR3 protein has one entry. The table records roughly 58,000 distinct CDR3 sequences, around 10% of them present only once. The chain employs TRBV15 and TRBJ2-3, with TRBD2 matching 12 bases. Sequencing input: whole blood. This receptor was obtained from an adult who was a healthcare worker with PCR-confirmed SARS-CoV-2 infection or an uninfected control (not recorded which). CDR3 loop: CATSRDPTSGRSDTQYF. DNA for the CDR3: TGTGCCACCAGCAGAGATCCGACTAGCGGGAGATCAGATACGCAGTATTTT.